This entry lists 2 T cell receptor beta chains sequenced from one sample in a study of Graves' ophthalmopathy and Graves' hyperthyroidism. The TCR beta CDR3 regions underwent amplification from RNA transcripts. HTBI primers primed a first-round RT-PCR, and a second-round multiplex PCR followed. One entry per CDR3 protein results from TCRdb running MiXCR on the multiplex PCR reads. The data contain approximately 640,000 distinct CDR3 sequences, approximately 39% of them seen just once; the ten biggest clones take up under 3.5%. Sample: peripheral blood. The origin of the receptors is an adult man with Graves' ophthalmopathy.

The table lists this clonotype with many counts. This sequence joins TRBV5-1 and TRBJ1-5; D possibly corresponds to TRBD1 (5 bases). V was trimmed by 0 bases and J by 5 bases, leaving 12 bases between them. This CDR3 region has 15 residues. Germline V gene lookup returns CDR1 SGHRS and CDR2 YFSETQ. CDR3 region: CASSLVPGPYQPQHF. The CDR3 DNA reads as TGCGCCAGCAGCTTGGTGCCGGGACCATATCAGCCCCAGCATTTT.

The rearrangement joins TRBV7-9 to TRBJ1-2; unclear D gene. V dropped 3 bases and J dropped 8 bases, with 7 bases sitting between them. Looked up from germline, CDR1 is SEHNR and CDR2 is FQNEAQ (reference sequence). CDR3 length: 11 residues. The CDR3 loop is CASSFEAGYTF. In nucleotides, the CDR3 is TGTGCCAGCAGCTTTGAGGCGGGCTACACCTTC.